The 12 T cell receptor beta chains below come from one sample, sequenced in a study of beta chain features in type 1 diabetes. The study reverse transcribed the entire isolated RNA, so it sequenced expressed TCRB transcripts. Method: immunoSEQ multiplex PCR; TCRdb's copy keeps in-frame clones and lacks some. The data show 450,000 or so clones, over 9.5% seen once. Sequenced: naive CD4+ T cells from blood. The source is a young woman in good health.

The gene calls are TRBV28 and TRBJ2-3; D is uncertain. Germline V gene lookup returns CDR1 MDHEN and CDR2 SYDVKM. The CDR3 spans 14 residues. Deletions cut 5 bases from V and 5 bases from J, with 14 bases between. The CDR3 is CASSRLSLIDTQYF. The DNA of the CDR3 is TGTGCCAGCAGTCGGCTCTCCTTGATAGATACGCAGTATTTT.

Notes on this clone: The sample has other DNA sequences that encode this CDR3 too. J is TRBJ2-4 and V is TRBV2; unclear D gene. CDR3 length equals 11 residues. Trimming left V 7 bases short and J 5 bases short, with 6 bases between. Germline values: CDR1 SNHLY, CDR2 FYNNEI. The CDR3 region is CASTRENIQYF. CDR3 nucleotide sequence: TGTGCCAGCACACGGGAAAACATTCAGTACTTC.

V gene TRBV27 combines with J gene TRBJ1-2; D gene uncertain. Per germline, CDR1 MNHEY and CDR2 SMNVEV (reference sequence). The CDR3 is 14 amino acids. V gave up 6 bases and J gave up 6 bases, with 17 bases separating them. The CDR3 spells CASRPYLGSDGYTF. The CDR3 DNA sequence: TGTGCCAGCAGACCGTACCTTGGGTCCGATGGCTACACCTTC.

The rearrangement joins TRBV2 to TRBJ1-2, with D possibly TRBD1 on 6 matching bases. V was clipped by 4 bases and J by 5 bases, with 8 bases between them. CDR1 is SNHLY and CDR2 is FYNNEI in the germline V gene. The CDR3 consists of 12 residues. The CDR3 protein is CASSGQVYGYTF. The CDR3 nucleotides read TGTGCCAGCAGTGGACAGGTGTATGGCTACACCTTC. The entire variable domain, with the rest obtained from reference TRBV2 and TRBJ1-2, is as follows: EPEVTQTPSHQVTQMGQEVILRCVPISNHLYFYWYRQILGQKVEFLVSFYNNEISEKSEIFDDQFSVERPDGSNFTLKIRSTKLEDSAMYFCASSGQVYGYTFGSGTRLTVV.

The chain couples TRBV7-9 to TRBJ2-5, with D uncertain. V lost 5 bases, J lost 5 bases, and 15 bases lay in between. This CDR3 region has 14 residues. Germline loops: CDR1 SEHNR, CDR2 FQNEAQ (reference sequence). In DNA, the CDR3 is TGTGCCAGCAGCCCAACGGCAATCCAGGAGACCCAGTACTTC. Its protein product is CASSPTAIQETQYF.

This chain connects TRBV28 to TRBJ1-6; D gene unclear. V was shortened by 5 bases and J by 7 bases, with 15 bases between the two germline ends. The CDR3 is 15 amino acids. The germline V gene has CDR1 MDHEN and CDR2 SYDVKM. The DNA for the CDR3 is TGTGCCAGCAGTCCGGGTTCTCCCCTAAATTCACCCCTCCACTTT. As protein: CASSPGSPLNSPLHF.

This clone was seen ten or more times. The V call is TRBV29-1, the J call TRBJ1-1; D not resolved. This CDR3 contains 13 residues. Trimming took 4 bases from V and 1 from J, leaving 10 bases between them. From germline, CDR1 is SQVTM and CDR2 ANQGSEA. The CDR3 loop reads CSVVEQPNTEAFF. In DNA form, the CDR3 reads TGCAGCGTTGTGGAACAGCCGAACACTGAAGCTTTCTTT.

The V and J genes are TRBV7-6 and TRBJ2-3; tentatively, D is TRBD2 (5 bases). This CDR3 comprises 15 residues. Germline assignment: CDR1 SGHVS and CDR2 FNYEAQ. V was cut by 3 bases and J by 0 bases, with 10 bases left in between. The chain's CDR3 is CASSFSEGSTDTQYF. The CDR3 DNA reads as TGTGCCAGCAGCTTCAGTGAGGGTAGCACAGATACGCAGTATTTT.

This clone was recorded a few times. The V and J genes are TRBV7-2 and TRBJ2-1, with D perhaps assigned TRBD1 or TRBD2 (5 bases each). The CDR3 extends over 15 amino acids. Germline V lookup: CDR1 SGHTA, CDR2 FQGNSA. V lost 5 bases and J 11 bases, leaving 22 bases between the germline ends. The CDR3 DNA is TGTGCCAGCAGCAACTCCGGGACCAGGGCCCGCAAGCAGTTCTTC. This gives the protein CASSNSGTRARKQFF.

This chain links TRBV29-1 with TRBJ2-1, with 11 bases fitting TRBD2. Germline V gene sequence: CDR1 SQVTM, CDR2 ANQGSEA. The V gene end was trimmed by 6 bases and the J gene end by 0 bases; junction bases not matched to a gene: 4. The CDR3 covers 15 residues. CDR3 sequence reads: CSVGLAGGSYNEQFF. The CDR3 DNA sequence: TGCAGCGTCGGCCTAGCGGGAGGCTCCTACAATGAGCAGTTCTTC.

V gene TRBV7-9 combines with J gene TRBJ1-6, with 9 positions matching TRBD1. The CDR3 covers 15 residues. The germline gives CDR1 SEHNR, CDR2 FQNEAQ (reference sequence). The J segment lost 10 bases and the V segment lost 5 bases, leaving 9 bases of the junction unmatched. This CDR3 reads CASSRQGQGGSPLHF. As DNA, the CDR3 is TGTGCCAGCAGCCGCCAGGGACAGGGAGGCTCACCCCTCCACTTT.

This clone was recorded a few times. In DNA, the CDR3 is TGTGCCAGCAGCCGATATGGAGCTCGAGGTACGGATGAGCAGTTCTTC. Translation gives CASSRYGARGTDEQFF. V and J are TRBV7-2 and TRBJ2-1; D uncertain. This CDR3 spans 16 amino acids. Between the trimmed V and J ends, which lost 5 bases and 8 bases, there was a span of 22 bases. In germline, CDR1 is SGHTA, CDR2 FQGNSA.